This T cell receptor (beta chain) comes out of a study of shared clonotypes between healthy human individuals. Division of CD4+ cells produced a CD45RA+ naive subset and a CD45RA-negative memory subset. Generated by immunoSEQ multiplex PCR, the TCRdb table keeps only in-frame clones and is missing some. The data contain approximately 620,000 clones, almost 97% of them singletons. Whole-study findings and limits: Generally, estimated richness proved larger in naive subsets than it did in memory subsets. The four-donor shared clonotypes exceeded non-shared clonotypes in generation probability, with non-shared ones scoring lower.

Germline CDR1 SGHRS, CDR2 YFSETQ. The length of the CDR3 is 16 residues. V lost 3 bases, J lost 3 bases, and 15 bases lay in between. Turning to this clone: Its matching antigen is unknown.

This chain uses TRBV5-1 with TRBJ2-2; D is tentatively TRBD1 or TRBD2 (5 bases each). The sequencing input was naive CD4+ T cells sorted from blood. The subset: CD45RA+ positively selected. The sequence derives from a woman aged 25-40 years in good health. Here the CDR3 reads CASSSWDPQYTGELFF. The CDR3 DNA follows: TGCGCCAGCAGCTCGTGGGACCCACAGTACACCGGGGAGCTGTTTTTT.